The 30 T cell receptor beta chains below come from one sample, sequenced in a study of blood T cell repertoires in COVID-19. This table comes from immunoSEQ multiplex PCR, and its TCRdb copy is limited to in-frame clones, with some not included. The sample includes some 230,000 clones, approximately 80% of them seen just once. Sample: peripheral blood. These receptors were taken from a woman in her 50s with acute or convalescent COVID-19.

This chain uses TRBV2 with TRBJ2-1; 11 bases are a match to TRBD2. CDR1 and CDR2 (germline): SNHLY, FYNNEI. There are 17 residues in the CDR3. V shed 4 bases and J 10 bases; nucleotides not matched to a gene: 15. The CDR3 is CASSGQPLAGGPWEQFF. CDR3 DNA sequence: TGTGCCAGCAGTGGCCAACCCTTAGCGGGGGGGCCCTGGGAGCAGTTCTTC.

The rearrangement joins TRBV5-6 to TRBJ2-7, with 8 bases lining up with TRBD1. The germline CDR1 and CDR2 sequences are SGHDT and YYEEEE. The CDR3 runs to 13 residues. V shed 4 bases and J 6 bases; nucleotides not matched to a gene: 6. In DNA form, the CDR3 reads TGTGCCAGCAGCGTGGACAGGGCATCCGAGCAGTACTTC. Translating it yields CASSVDRASEQYF. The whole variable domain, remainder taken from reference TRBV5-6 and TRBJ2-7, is DAGVTQSPTHLIKTRGQQVTLRCSPKSGHDTVSWYQQALGQGPQFIFQYYEEEERQRGNFPDRFSGHQFPNYSSELNVNALLLGDSALYLCASSVDRASEQYFGPGTRLTVT.

DNA for the CDR3: TGTGCCAGCAGCTTAGCGGGGGGGCAAGAGACCCAGTACTTC. Protein: CASSLAGGQETQYF. The genes are TRBV7-9 and TRBJ2-5; 7 nucleotides agree with TRBD2. Germline trimming cut 0 bases from V and 2 bases from J; bases unmatched to any gene: 0. CDR1 is SEHNR, CDR2 FQNEAQ, per germline (reference sequence). The CDR3 runs 14 residues.

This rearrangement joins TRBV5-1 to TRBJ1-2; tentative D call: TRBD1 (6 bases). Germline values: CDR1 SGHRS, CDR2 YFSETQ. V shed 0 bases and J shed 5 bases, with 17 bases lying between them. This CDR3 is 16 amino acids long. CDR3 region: CASSLASGGARYGYTF. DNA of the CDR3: TGCGCCAGCAGCTTGGCCTCTGGGGGGGCGAGATATGGCTACACCTTC.

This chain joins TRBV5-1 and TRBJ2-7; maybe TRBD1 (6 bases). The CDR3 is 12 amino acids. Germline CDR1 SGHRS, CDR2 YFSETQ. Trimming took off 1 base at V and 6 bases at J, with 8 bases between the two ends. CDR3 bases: TGCGCCAGCAGCTTGACCAGGGGCGAGCAGTACTTC. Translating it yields CASSLTRGEQYF.

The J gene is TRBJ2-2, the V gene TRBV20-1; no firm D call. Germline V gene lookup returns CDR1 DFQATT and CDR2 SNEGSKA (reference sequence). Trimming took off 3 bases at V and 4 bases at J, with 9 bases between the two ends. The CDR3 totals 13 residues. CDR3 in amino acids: CSASQVRTGELFF. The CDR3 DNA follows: TGCAGTGCTAGTCAGGTGCGCACCGGGGAGCTGTTTTTT.

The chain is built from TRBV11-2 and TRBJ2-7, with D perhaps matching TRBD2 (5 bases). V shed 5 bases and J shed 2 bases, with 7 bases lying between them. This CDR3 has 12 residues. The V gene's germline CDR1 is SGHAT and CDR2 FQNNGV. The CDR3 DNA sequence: TGTGCCAGCAGCCCCGGGGCCTACGAGCAGTACTTC. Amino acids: CASSPGAYEQYF.

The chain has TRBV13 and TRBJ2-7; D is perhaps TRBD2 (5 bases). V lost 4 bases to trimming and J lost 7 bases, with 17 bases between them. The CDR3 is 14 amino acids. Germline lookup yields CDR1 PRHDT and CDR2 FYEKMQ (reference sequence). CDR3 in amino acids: CASSYKTSGVEQYF. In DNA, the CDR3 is TGTGCCAGCAGCTATAAAACGAGCGGTGTGGAGCAGTACTTC.

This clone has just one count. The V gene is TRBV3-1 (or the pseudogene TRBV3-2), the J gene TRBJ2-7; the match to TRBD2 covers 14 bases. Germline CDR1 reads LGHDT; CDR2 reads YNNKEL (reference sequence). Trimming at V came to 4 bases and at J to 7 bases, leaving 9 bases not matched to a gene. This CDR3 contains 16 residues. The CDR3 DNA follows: TGTGCCAGCAGCCTCCACGGGACTAGCGGGAGTGGAGAGCAGTACTTC. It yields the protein CASSLHGTSGSGEQYF.

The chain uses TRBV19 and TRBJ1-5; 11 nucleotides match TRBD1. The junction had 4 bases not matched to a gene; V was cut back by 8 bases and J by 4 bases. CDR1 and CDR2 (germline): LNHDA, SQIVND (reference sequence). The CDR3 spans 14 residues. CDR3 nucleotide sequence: TGTGCCAGTTCCGGGACAGGGGGGAATCAGCCCCAGCATTTT. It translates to CASSGTGGNQPQHF.

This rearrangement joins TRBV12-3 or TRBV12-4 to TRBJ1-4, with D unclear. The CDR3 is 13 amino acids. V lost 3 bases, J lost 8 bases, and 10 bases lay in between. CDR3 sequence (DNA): TGTGCCAGCAGTTTTGCGGGCCGGGAAAAACTGTTTTTT. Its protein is CASSFAGREKLFF.

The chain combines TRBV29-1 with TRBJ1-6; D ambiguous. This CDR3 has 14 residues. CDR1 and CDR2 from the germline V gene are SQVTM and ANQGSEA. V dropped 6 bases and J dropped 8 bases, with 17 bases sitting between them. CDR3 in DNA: TGCAGCGTACGGGATCAGCTTGTGGATTCACCCCTCCACTTT. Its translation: CSVRDQLVDSPLHF.

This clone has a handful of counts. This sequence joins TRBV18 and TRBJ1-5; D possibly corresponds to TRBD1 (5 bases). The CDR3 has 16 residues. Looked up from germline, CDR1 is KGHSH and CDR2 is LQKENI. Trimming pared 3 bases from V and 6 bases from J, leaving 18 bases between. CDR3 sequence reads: CASSPRGTGGVQPQHF. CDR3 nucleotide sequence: TGTGCCAGCTCACCTAGAGGCACAGGCGGGGTTCAGCCCCAGCATTTT.

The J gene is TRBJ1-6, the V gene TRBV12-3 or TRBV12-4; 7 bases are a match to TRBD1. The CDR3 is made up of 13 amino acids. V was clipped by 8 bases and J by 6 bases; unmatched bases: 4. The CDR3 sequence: CASRQGGNSPLHF. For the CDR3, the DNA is TGTGCCAGCCGACAGGGAGGTAATTCACCCCTCCACTTT.

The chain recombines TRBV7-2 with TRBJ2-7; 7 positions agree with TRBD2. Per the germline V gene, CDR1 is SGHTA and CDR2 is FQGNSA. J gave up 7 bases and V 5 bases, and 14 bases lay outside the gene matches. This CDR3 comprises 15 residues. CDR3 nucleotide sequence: TGTGCCAGCAGCCCCGGGGTGGGGGGGTTAAGTGAGCAGTACTTC. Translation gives CASSPGVGGLSEQYF.

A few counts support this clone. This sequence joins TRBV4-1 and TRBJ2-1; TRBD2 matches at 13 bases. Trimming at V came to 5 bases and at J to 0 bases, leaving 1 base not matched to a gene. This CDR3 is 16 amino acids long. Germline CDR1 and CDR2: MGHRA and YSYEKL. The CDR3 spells CASSRTSGSSYNEQFF. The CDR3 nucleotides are TGCGCCAGCAGCAGGACTAGCGGGAGCTCCTACAATGAGCAGTTCTTC.

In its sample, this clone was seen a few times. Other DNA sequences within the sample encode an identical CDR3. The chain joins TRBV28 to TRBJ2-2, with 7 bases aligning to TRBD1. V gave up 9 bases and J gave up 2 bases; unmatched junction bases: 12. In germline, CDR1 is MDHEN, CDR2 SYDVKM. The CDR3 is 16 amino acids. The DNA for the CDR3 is TGTGCCAGTTCCCTCCTTGGGACAGCAAACACCGGGGAGCTGTTTTTT. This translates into CASSLLGTANTGELFF.

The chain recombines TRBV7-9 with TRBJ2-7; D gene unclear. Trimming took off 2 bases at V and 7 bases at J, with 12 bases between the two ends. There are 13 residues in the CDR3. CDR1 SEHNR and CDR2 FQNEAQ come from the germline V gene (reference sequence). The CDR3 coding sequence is TGTGCCAGCAGCTTACCTGGTGCGGAGGAGCAGTACTTC. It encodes CASSLPGAEEQYF.

CDR3 sequence: CAWTIQPRSGYTF. The CDR3 DNA sequence: TGTGCCTGGACCATACAACCGAGGTCTGGCTACACCTTC. This sequence joins TRBV30 and TRBJ1-2; the D is unclear. Trimming took 4 bases from V and 7 from J, leaving 16 bases between them. Per the germline V gene, CDR1 is GTSNPN and CDR2 is SVGIG (reference sequence). This CDR3 contains 13 residues.

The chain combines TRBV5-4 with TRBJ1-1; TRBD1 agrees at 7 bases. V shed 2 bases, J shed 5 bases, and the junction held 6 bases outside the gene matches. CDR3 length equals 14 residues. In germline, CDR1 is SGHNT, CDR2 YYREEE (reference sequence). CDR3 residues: CASSFGRGSTEAFF. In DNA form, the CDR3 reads TGTGCCAGCAGCTTCGGCAGGGGGAGTACTGAAGCTTTCTTT.

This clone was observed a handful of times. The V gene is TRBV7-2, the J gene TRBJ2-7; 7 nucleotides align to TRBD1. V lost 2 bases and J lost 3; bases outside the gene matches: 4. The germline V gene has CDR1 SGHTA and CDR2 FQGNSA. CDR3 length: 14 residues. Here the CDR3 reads CASSLNRGYYEQYF. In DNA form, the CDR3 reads TGTGCCAGCAGCTTAAACAGGGGTTACTACGAGCAGTACTTC. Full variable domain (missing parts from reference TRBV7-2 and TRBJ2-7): GAGVSQSPSNKVTEKGKDVELRCDPISGHTALYWYRQSLGQGLEFLIYFQGNSAPDKSGLPSDRFSAERTGGSVSTLTIQRTQQEDSAVYLCASSLNRGYYEQYFGPGTRLTVT.

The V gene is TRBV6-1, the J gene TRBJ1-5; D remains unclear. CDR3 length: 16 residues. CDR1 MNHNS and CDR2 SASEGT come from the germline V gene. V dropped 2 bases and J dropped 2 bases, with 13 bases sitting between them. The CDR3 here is CASSEFTVIGNQPQHF. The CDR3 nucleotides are TGTGCCAGCAGTGAATTCACAGTTATAGGCAATCAGCCCCAGCATTTT.

The CDR3 bases are TGTGCCACCAGCAGAGATCTGGGACTAGCGGGGAGCTCCTACAATGAGCAGTTCTTC. Its translation is CATSRDLGLAGSSYNEQFF. The V call is TRBV15, the J call TRBJ2-1, with 13 bases fitting TRBD2. This CDR3 spans 19 amino acids. Germline V gene data show CDR1 as LNHNV and CDR2 as YYDKDF (reference sequence). The ends lost 0 bases at V and 0 bases at J; junction bases unmatched: 5. Full variable domain (outside the CDR3, taken from reference TRBV15 and TRBJ2-1): DAMVIQNPRYQVTQFGKPVTLSCSQTLNHNVMYWYQQKSSQAPKLLFHYYDKDFNNEADTPDNFQSRRPNTSFCFLDIRSPGLGDTAMYLCATSRDLGLAGSSYNEQFFGPGTRLTVL.

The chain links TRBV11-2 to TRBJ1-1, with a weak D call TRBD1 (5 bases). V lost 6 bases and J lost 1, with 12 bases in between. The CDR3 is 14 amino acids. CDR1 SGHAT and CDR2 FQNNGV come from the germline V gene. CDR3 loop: CASRPGAANTEAFF. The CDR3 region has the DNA TGTGCCAGCAGACCTGGGGCGGCGAACACTGAAGCTTTCTTT.

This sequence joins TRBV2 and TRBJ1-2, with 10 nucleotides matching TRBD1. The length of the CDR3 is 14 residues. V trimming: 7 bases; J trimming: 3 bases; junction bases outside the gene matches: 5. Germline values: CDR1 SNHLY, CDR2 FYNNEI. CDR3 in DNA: TGTGCCAGCAAACCGACAGGGGGCGACTATGGCTACACCTTC. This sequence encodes CASKPTGGDYGYTF.

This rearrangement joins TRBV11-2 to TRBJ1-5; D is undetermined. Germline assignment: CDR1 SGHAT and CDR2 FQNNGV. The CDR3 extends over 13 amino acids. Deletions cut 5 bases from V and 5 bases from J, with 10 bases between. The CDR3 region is CASSADTYQPQHF. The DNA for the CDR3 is TGTGCCAGCAGCGCCGACACATATCAGCCCCAGCATTTT. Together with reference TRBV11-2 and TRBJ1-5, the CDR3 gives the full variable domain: EAGVAQSPRYKIIEKRQSVAFWCNPISGHATLYWYQQILGQGPKLLIQFQNNGVVDDSQLPKDRFSAERLKGVDSTLKIQPAKLEDSAVYLCASSADTYQPQHFGDGTRLSIL.

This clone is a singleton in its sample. The CDR3 DNA is TGTGCCAGCAGTTTCGGAGGAGTATCGGAGACCCAGTACTTC. Translation gives CASSFGGVSETQYF. V usage is TRBV28 and J usage is TRBJ2-5; a weak D match, TRBD2 (5 bases). The CDR3 is 14 amino acids. V dropped 3 bases and J dropped 5 bases, with 13 bases sitting between them. The germline CDR1 and CDR2 sequences are MDHEN and SYDVKM.

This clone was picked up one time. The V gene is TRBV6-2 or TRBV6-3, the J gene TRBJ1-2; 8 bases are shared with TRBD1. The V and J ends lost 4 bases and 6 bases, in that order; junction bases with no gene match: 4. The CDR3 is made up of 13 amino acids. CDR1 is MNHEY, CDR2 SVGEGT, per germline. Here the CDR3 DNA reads TGTGCCAGCAGTTCTTCAGGGGGCCATGGCTACACCTTC. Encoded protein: CASSSSGGHGYTF.

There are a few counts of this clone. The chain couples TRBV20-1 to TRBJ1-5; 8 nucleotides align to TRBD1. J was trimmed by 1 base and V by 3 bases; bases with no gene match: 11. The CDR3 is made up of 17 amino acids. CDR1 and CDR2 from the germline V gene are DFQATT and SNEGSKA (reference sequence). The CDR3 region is CSASDPGQANSNQPQHF. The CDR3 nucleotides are TGCAGTGCTAGTGACCCGGGACAGGCAAACAGCAATCAGCCCCAGCATTTT.

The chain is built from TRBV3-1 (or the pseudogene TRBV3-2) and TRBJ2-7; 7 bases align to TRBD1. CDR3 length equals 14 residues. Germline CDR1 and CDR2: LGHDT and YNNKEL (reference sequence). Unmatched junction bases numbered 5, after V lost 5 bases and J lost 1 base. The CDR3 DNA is TGTGCCAGCAGCATATGGACAGGTTCCTACGAGCAGTACTTC. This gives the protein CASSIWTGSYEQYF.